A selection of T cell receptor beta chains follows, all from one sample in a study of shared clonotypes between healthy human individuals. Sequencing was performed with immunoSEQ multiplex PCR; in TCRdb, only in-frame clones are kept and a portion is missing. The sample records around 2,000,000 clones, roughly 94% being singletons. The specimen was naive CD4+ T cells sorted from blood. Receptor source: a young man in good health. CDR3s include the opening cysteine and the closing phenylalanine or tryptophan. The D gene is left open where the match is weak. A row's size may be missing; if present it is once, few, many or a size class.

V gene: TRBV10-1; J gene: TRBJ1-5; D gene: .; clone size: .; CDR3 length: 13; CDR3 protein: CASSAGLNQPQHF; CDR3 DNA: TGCGCCAGCAGTGCCGGGCTCAATCAGCCCCAGCATTTT
V gene: TRBV6-1; J gene: TRBJ2-2; D gene: .; clone size: .; CDR3 length: 15; CDR3 protein: CASREQQVYTGELFF; CDR3 DNA: TGTGCCAGCAGAGAGCAGCAGGTTTACACCGGGGAGCTGTTTTTT
V gene: TRBV6-5; J gene: TRBJ2-1; D gene: .; clone size: .; CDR3 length: 11; CDR3 protein: CASSRWGEQFF; CDR3 DNA: TGTGCCAGCAGTCGCTGGGGAGAGCAGTTCTTC
V gene: TRBV7-3; J gene: TRBJ1-3; D gene: .; clone size: .; CDR3 length: 14; CDR3 protein: CASSLGGDGNTIYF; CDR3 DNA: TGTGCCAGCAGCTTAGGGGGTGATGGAAACACCATATATTTT
V gene: TRBV11-2; J gene: TRBJ2-3; D gene: .; clone size: once; CDR3 length: 17; CDR3 protein: CASSLERAGRGTDTQYF; CDR3 DNA: TGTGCCAGCAGCTTAGAGAGGGCGGGGCGAGGGACAGATACGCAGTATTTT
V gene: TRBV7-3; J gene: TRBJ2-3; D gene: .; clone size: .; CDR3 length: 12; CDR3 protein: CASSSVADTQYF; CDR3 DNA: TGTGCCAGCAGCTCGGTGGCAGATACGCAGTATTTT
V gene: TRBV28; J gene: TRBJ2-3; D gene: TRBD2; clone size: once; CDR3 length: 19; CDR3 protein: CASSLWGLAGGPNTDTQYF; CDR3 DNA: TGTGCCAGCAGTTTGTGGGGACTAGCGGGGGGGCCAAACACAGATACACAGTATTTT
V gene: TRBV18; J gene: TRBJ2-7; D gene: .; clone size: once; CDR3 length: 15; CDR3 protein: CASSPQTGYSYEQYF; CDR3 DNA: TGTGCCAGCTCACCCCAGACCGGGTACTCCTACGAGCAGTACTTC
V gene: TRBV6-6; J gene: TRBJ2-5; D gene: .; clone size: once; CDR3 length: 14; CDR3 protein: CASSYSAVQETQYF; CDR3 DNA: TGTGCCAGCAGTTACTCGGCAGTGCAAGAGACCCAGTACTTC
V gene: TRBV30; J gene: TRBJ1-5; D gene: .; clone size: .; CDR3 length: 15; CDR3 protein: CAWTFGGNSNQPQHF; CDR3 DNA: TGTGCCTGGACGTTTGGGGGCAATAGCAATCAGCCCCAGCATTTT
V gene: TRBV18; J gene: TRBJ1-4; D gene: .; clone size: .; CDR3 length: 15; CDR3 protein: CASSPIRATNEKLFF; CDR3 DNA: TGTGCCAGCTCACCAATTCGGGCAACTAATGAAAAACTGTTTTTT
V gene: TRBV7-2; J gene: TRBJ2-5; D gene: .; clone size: .; CDR3 length: 13; CDR3 protein: CASSWTSRETQYF; CDR3 DNA: TGTGCCAGCAGCTGGACATCCCGAGAGACCCAGTACTTC
V gene: TRBV6-1; J gene: TRBJ2-3; D gene: TRBD2; clone size: .; CDR3 length: 14; CDR3 protein: CASSPGGGTDTQYF; CDR3 DNA: TGTGCCAGCAGTCCGGGAGGAGGGACAGATACGCAGTATTTT
V gene: TRBV2; J gene: TRBJ2-6; D gene: TRBD1; clone size: once; CDR3 length: 15; CDR3 protein: CASSLDRSGANVLTF; CDR3 DNA: TGTGCCAGCAGTCTGGACAGGTCTGGGGCCAACGTCCTGACTTTC
V gene: TRBV5-1; J gene: TRBJ1-3; D gene: .; clone size: .; CDR3 length: 16; CDR3 protein: CASSLDDPFSGNTIYF; CDR3 DNA: TGCGCCAGCAGCTTGGACGACCCTTTCTCTGGAAACACCATATATTTT